Below, 9 T cell receptor beta chains from the same sample are listed, as sequenced in a study of T cell changes during pregnancy in multiple sclerosis. Profiled with immunoSEQ multiplex PCR; TCRdb holds only in-frame clones, not every one. The data contain around 60,000 clones, just under 95% of them seen just once; the ten biggest clones take up roughly 0.35%. The sample was CD4+ T cells from peripheral blood mononuclear cells, taken before pregnancy. All receptors derive from a female donor with multiple sclerosis, enrolled in a pregnancy study.

The chain links TRBV11-2 to TRBJ2-7, with D maybe TRBD2 (6 bases). Germline V gives CDR1 SGHAT, CDR2 FQNNGV. CDR3 length: 14 residues. Trimming took off 1 base at V and 5 bases at J, with 12 bases between the two ends. CDR3 nucleotides: TGTGCCAGCAGCTTAGCGGGAGTAGGCAACGAGCAGTACTTC. This encodes CASSLAGVGNEQYF.

V is TRBV2 and J is TRBJ2-5; a weak D match, TRBD2 (5 bases). The CDR3 loop spans 13 amino acids. Deletions cut 1 base from V and 5 bases from J, with 8 bases between. The germline gives CDR1 SNHLY, CDR2 FYNNEI. CDR3 residues: CASSEETGETQYF. CDR3 coding DNA: TGTGCCAGCAGTGAAGAGACGGGGGAGACCCAGTACTTC.

In nucleotides, the CDR3 is TGTGCCAGCAGGACAGGAAGTGGGGCCAACGTCCTGACTTTC. Translating gives CASRTGSGANVLTF. The chain is built from TRBV6-5 and TRBJ2-6; a weak D match, TRBD1 (6 bases). This CDR3 is built from 14 residues. With 6 bases removed from V and 3 bases from J, the gap between germline ends came to 9 bases. CDR1 is MNHEY and CDR2 is SVGAGI in the germline V gene.

The rearrangement joins TRBV30 to TRBJ1-1, with D possibly being TRBD1 (5 bases). The V end was cut by 0 bases, the J end by 4 bases, with 12 bases between. Germline CDR1 is GTSNPN and CDR2 is SVGIG (reference sequence). There are 14 residues in the CDR3. The CDR3 region has the DNA TGTGCCTGGAGTGTACTCAGGGTTGGCACTGAAGCTTTCTTT. Translation gives CAWSVLRVGTEAFF.

The genes are TRBV13 and TRBJ2-1, with 7 bases aligning to TRBD1. The trim removed 3 bases at V and 5 bases at J, leaving 4 bases unmatched. Germline V gives CDR1 PRHDT, CDR2 FYEKMQ (reference sequence). This CDR3 region has 14 residues. The chain's CDR3 is CASSLDRLNNEQFF. The CDR3 bases are TGTGCCAGCAGCTTGGACAGGCTAAACAATGAGCAGTTCTTC.

The chain joins TRBV6-6 to TRBJ1-5, with 9 bases aligning to TRBD1. The CDR3 consists of 16 residues. Losses at the gene ends were 2 bases for V and 1 base for J; bases not matched to a gene: 3. The germline gives CDR1 MNHNY, CDR2 SVGAGI (reference sequence). The CDR3 DNA sequence: TGTGCCAGCAGTTACAAGGACAGGGGAAGCAATCAGCCCCAGCATTTT. This translates into CASSYKDRGSNQPQHF.

This rearrangement joins TRBV19 to TRBJ2-5; D gene uncertain. The CDR3 loop spans 12 amino acids. V lost 5 bases, J lost 1 base, and 5 bases lay in between. Per germline, CDR1 LNHDA and CDR2 SQIVND (reference sequence). The CDR3 region has the DNA TGTGCCAGTAGTGCAGTCCAAGAGACCCAGTACTTC. It yields the protein CASSAVQETQYF.

The chain couples TRBV9 to TRBJ2-5, with TRBD2 as a possible D gene (5 bases). Per germline, CDR1 SGDLS and CDR2 YYNGEE. The CDR3 runs to 15 residues. Trimming left V 0 bases short and J 7 bases short, with 16 bases between. The CDR3 region has the DNA TGTGCCAGCAGCGTAGCTGCTAGCTCTGAGGGGACCCAGTACTTC. The encoded protein is CASSVAASSEGTQYF.

J is TRBJ2-2 and V is TRBV19, with 7 positions matching TRBD2. The junction had 7 bases not matched to a gene; V was cut back by 4 bases and J by 5 bases. Germline V gene lookup returns CDR1 LNHDA and CDR2 SQIVND (reference sequence). This CDR3 region has 15 residues. The CDR3 DNA follows: TGTGCCAGTAGTACCACAGCGGGACTGACCGGGGAGCTGTTTTTT. This sequence encodes CASSTTAGLTGELFF.